The table lists the clone carrying this T cell receptor (beta chain) with a few counts. The data were obtained in a study of blood T cell repertoires in COVID-19. Profiling relied on immunoSEQ multiplex PCR, and the TCRdb table lists in-frame clones only, not all of them. The table includes 390,000 or so clones, 85% to 90% detected once. The receptor was isolated from a man younger than 30 who had recovered from COVID-19. Sample: PBMCs or T cells enriched from blood (not recorded which).

The CDR3 sequence is CASSLVSGLSGNTIYF. DNA of the CDR3: TGTGCCAGCAGCTTAGTGTCAGGTCTCTCTGGAAACACCATATATTTT. The V and J genes are TRBV7-9 and TRBJ1-3, with D unclear. Trimming shortened V by 1 base and J by 0 bases, and 10 bases separated the two germline ends. CDR1 is SEHNR, CDR2 FQNEAQ, per germline (reference sequence). This CDR3 has 16 amino acids.